The TCR beta chain described here comes from a study of shared clonotypes between healthy human individuals. Findings and caveats of the study: It was expected that sequencing depth would affect clonotype sharing among donors.

The junction had 6 bases not matched to a gene; V was cut back by 4 bases and J by 3 bases. Germline CDR1 SGHRS, CDR2 YFSETQ. CDR3 length: 14 amino acids. Sequencing used immunoSEQ multiplex PCR; TCRdb keeps in-frame clones, though not all of them. The sample holds about 980,000 clones, about 80% seen once. This clone showed up just a few times. As yet, its antigen is unknown. The V gene is TRBV5-1, the J gene TRBJ1-2; 7 positions agree with TRBD1. This TCR was sampled from a man between 18 and 29 years old in good health. The sequenced material came from memory CD4+ T cells sorted from blood. Subset specified: CD45RA-negative fraction. CDR3 sequence (DNA): TGCGCCAGCAGCCCCGGGGACAGAGACTATGGCTACACCTTC. Its translation is CASSPGDRDYGYTF. Drawing the rest from reference TRBV5-1 and TRBJ1-2, the complete variable domain is KAGVTQTPRYLIKTRGQQVTLSCSPISGHRSVSWYQQTPGQGLQFLFEYFSETQRNKGNFPGRFSGRQFSNSRSEMNVSTLELGDSALYLCASSPGDRDYGYTFGSGTRLTVV.